This T cell receptor beta chain was observed in a study of shared clonotypes between healthy human individuals. CDR1 is MNHEY and CDR2 is SMNVEV in the germline V gene (reference sequence). The J segment lost 6 bases and the V segment lost 4 bases, leaving 6 bases of the junction unmatched. The CDR3 contains 15 residues. Measured with immunoSEQ multiplex PCR; TCRdb has only the in-frame clones, and not every one. The sample consists of under 2,500,000 clones, under 97% of them appearing once. Sequencing input: naive CD4+ T cells sorted from blood. Documented subset: CD45RA+ positively selected. This receptor was obtained from a man between 18 and 35 years old in good health. V gene TRBV27 combines with J gene TRBJ2-1; 10 bases are shared with TRBD2. The CDR3 region is CASSWLAGVINEQFF. CDR3 sequence (DNA): TGTGCCAGCAGTTGGCTAGCGGGAGTTATCAATGAGCAGTTCTTC.